Listed below are T cell receptor beta chains from one sample, sequenced in a study of blood T cell repertoires in COVID-19. Sequencing was performed with immunoSEQ multiplex PCR; in TCRdb, only in-frame clones are kept and a portion is missing. There are more than 350,000 clones in the sample; 80% to 90% occur only once, and around 1% lies in the top ten. Sequencing was performed on PBMCs or T cells enriched from blood (not recorded which). The source is a man younger than 30 who had recovered from COVID-19. Each CDR3 is given without its conserved first and last residue.

V gene	CDR3 length	J gene	CDR3 protein
TRBV11-2	12	TRBJ2-2	ASSLVRDTGELF
TRBV18	14	TRBJ2-2	ASESTGTGLPGELF
TRBV2	10	TRBJ2-2	ASSAVTGELF
TRBV6-5	12	TRBJ2-7	ASSWTEVSYEQY
TRBV18	12	TRBJ1-1	ASSPPTANTEAF
TRBV6-2/TRBV6-3	12	TRBJ1-2	ASRPGGTAGGYT
TRBV5-6	14	TRBJ2-1	ASSPPRLSSYNEQF
TRBV6-5	12	TRBJ2-7	ASSRGQGGHEQY
TRBV28	10	TRBJ2-2	ASFRSSGELF
TRBV9	12	TRBJ1-2	ASSVQGAGDGYT
TRBV5-1	14	TRBJ1-4	ASSLETGTRGEKLF
TRBV4-3	14	TRBJ1-6	ASSQEWAGSNSPLH
TRBV19	12	TRBJ2-7	ASSIGTGNYEQY
TRBV10-3	11	TRBJ2-1	AIRGSLGNEQF
TRBV28	13	TRBJ1-5	ASSSQGRGNQPQH
TRBV27	12	TRBJ2-1	ASTAGRFSNEQF
TRBV28	13	TRBJ2-7	ASSSPVTAPHEQY
TRBV6-1	14	TRBJ1-3	ASSASQGPSGNTIY
TRBV9	14	TRBJ2-5	ASSVGSWGRQETQY
TRBV19	11	TRBJ1-2	ASSIETDYGYT
TRBV19	12	TRBJ1-5	ASSSLGGGQPQH
TRBV28	13	TRBJ2-1	ASSIPSGRMSEQF
TRBV6-5	12	TRBJ1-1	ASSRQGWRTEAF
TRBV6-1	17	TRBJ2-3	ASSELLSGQGARTDTQY
TRBV12-3/TRBV12-4	9	TRBJ1-1	ASTSGTEAF
TRBV11-2	12	TRBJ2-2	ASSLGAGSGELF
TRBV25-1	12	TRBJ2-1	ASITASGSGEQF
TRBV5-6	14	TRBJ2-2	ASSLVTGLNTGELF
TRBV7-3	13	TRBJ2-2	ASSLMQRGTGELF
TRBV20-1	12	TRBJ2-5	SASDRGVGETQY
TRBV19	13	TRBJ1-1	ASKWGVQGRTEAF
TRBV14	11	TRBJ1-1	ASSQDLTGMAF
TRBV28	10	TRBJ1-2	ASSLDSYGYT
TRBV5-1	11	TRBJ1-2	ASSLIENYGYT
TRBV7-9	12	TRBJ1-2	ASSSDRGNYGYT
TRBV5-1	13	TRBJ1-1	ASSQRGILNTEAF
TRBV7-9	12	TRBJ1-3	ASSLLAAGNTIY
TRBV7-9	17	TRBJ2-7	ASSELRASGGPAPYEQY
TRBV18	12	TRBJ1-1	ASSPGTGITEAF
TRBV6-4	10	TRBJ1-1	ASSDRAGEAF
TRBV7-9	13	TRBJ1-6	ASSRGGRYNSPLH
TRBV5-5	12	TRBJ1-1	ASSLGRGRTEAF
TRBV7-3	11	TRBJ1-1	ASSKDRNTEAF
TRBV3-1/TRBV3-2	11	TRBJ2-7	ASSLNRGNEQY
TRBV7-2	15	TRBJ2-2	ASSLSGLAGITGELF
TRBV28	11	TRBJ1-1	ASMEPLNTEAF
TRBV4-1	14	TRBJ1-6	ASSHQQGAKNSPLH
TRBV7-9	12	TRBJ1-1	ASSLEGGRTEAF